This TCR beta chain derives from a study of blood T cells in healthy people across ages. Overall study results and limits: Diversity figures based on one million T cells were deemed too low. Per-million-T-cell TCR beta diversity fell roughly linearly with age.

A second PCR of 7 to 11 cycles used a sample-barcoded 5' primer and a J-beta primer mix. The template-switch adaptor, which had 12 random nucleotides, put a tag on each cDNA molecule. TCRdb analysed the 5' RACE reads with MiXCR anew, one entry per CDR3 protein. Of about 1.4 million distinct CDR3 sequences in the sample, 59% were seen once. Trimming cost V 8 bases and J 4 bases, with 10 bases left between them. CDR1 is LGHDT, CDR2 YNNKEL, per germline (reference sequence). The CDR3 length is 12 residues. The amount of total RNA extracted per sample was at least 6 micrograms. As for this clonotype: As yet, its antigen is unknown.

The sample was blood. This chain uses TRBV3-1 with TRBJ2-3; D is uncertain. The source is a man aged 18 to 29 in good health. The CDR3 loop reads CASPSRADTQYF. For the CDR3, the DNA is TGTGCCAGCCCCAGTCGCGCAGATACGCAGTATTTT.